Described below is a single T cell receptor (beta chain) sequence and its context. In its sample, this clonotype was seen many times. Its specific antigen is unknown. There are no base qualities to consult, and no much larger clone falls within one base. The library relied on 5' RACE. Sequencing was performed on an Illumina HiSeq 2000. A universal primer binding site was introduced by template switching, and a unique molecular identifier was present in the final cDNA, enabling accurate counting of TCR cDNA molecules. Specific primers in the conserved constant-segment region were used to synthesize first-strand cDNA for TCR alpha and beta chains. Each cDNA library was double barcoded, with a SMART-Mk sample barcode plus Illumina barcodes, to control for contamination. TruSeq adapter sequences along with Illumina sample barcodes were introduced in two successive PCR steps. The Illumina HiSeq platform was used with custom primers to sequence TCR alpha and beta cDNA libraries. The study's own analysis went as follows. MiGEC was used to process raw reads and extract unique molecular identifiers, and MiXCR was used to find CDR3 positions. For each individual, recombination models were inferred using an EM algorithm with the repgenHMM and IGoR tools. The tcR package in R was used for shared clonotype analysis, with sharing normalized by the product of cloneset sizes. Out-of-frame nonproductive sequences were analyzed to study raw recombination free of thymic and clonal selection effects. TCRdb applied fastp at Q25 and MiXCR to the public reads, then kept only in-frame beta chains. Each CDR3 protein appears once, grouped with its most common genes and DNA. V and J calls and clone size were set by TCRdb, not the authors. This sample lists hundreds of thousands of distinct CDR3 sequences; less than 9% were detected once. Clones ranked in the top ten supply 1.5% to 2% of the sample.

Every donor in the study was a healthy Caucasian. Three pairs of female monozygotic twins, all aged 18 to 29 years, made up the twin cohort. Peripheral blood mononuclear cells were the source from which RNA for the TCR libraries was isolated. This sample was taken from a study of identical twins (dated by TCRdb to the mid-2010s). Study-wide context: The study deep-sequenced TCR alpha and beta repertoires from monozygotic twins, unrelated adults of various ages and cord blood to test whether fetal clonotypes persist. Replicate twin experiments were performed at different times using different library preparation protocols to rule out contamination.

What the study reported, not specific to this receptor: Because the same donors could not be followed over many years, the conclusions depended on cross-sectional statistical analysis. In monozygotic twins, recombination models systematically underestimated out-of-frame TCR alpha sharing, but the models matched the sharing seen between unrelated individuals. In beta out-of-frame sequences, excess twin sharing was weaker, because having fewer shared sequences lowered the signal-to-noise ratio. Zero-insertion analyses could be partly confounded by invariant T cells such as MAIT and iNKT, though diverse VJ usage argued against such confounding for most clonotypes. Compared with coincidental sharing between unrelated individuals, an excess of low generation-probability sequences was observed among out-of-frame TCR alpha sequences shared between twins. Fewer insertions were carried by abundant cord blood beta clonotypes; a weaker similar trend was observed in young adult naive repertoires, while no such trend was observed in memory repertoires.

These same records also appear under a second study, on yellow fever vaccine responses in identical twins. The second paper further reports: According to the authors, the vaccine-induced T cell response in identical twins seemed to be partly convergent and partly specific to each individual. In the study, vaccine-responding T cell clones were precisely tracked in identical twins.

Specimen: PBMCs. This receptor was taken from a woman under 30 in good health.

The DNA sequence follows: TGTGCCAGCAGTTCAGGGGGCACGAGCTACGAGCAGTACGTC. Translation gives CASSSGGTSYEQYV. The chain employs TRBV6-5 and TRBJ2-7; 8 bases in the middle match TRBD1. According to the germline V gene, CDR1 reads MNHEY and CDR2 reads SVGAGI. Relative to germline, V is missing 4 bases and J is missing 3 bases, with 5 bases of the junction outside any gene match. The CDR3 runs 14 amino acids, cysteine and valine included. CDR3 DNA is the only sequence kept; it has 42 bases, read in frame from the first base.